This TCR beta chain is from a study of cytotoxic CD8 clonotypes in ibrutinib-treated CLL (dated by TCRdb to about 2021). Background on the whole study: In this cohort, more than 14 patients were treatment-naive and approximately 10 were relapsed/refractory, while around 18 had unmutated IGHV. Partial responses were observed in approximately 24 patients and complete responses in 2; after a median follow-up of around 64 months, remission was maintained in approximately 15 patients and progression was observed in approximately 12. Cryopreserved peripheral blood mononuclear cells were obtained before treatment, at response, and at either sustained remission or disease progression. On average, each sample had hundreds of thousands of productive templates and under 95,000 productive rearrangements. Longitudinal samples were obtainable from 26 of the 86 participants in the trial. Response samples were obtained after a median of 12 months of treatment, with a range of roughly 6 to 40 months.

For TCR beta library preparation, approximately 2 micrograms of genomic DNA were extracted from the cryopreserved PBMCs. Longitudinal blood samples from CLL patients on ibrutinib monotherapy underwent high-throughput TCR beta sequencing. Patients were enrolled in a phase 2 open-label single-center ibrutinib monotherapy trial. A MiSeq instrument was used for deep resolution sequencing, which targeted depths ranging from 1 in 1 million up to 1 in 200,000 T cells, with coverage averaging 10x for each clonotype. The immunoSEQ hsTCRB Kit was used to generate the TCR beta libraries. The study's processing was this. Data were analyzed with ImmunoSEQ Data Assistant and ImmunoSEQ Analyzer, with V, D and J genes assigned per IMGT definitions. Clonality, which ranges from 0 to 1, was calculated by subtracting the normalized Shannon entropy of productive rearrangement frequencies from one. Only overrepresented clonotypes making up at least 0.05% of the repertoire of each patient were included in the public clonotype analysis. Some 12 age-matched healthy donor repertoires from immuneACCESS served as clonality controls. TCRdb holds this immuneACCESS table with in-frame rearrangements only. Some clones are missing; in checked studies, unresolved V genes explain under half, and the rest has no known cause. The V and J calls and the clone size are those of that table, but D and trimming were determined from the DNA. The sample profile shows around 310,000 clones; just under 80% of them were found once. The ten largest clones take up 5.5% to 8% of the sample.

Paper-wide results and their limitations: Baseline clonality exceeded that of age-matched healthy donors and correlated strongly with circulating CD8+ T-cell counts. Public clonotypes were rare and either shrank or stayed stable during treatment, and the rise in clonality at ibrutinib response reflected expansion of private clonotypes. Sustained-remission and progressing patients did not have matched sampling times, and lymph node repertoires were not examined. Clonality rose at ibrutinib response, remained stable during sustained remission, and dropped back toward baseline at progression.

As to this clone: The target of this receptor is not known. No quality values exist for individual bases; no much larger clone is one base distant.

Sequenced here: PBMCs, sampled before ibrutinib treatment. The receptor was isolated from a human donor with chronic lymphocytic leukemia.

The CDR3 loop reads CASNSGTGDSPLHF. The DNA sequence reads TGCGCCAGCAACTCCGGGACAGGGGATTCACCCCTCCACTTT. The rearrangement joined TRBV5-1 to TRBJ1-6; TRBD1 aligns with 10 central bases. There are 14 amino acids in the CDR3, from cysteine to phenylalanine inclusive. This entry keeps only the CDR3 DNA: 42 bases, framed from base 1. The germline V gene gives CDR1 as SGHRS and CDR2 as YFSETQ. At the junction V is shortened by 6 bases and J by 8 bases; bases outside the gene matches: 5.